This T cell receptor (beta chain) was sequenced for a study of Ad26.COV2.S vaccination and SARS-CoV-2 variants. Comments on this clone: Its antigen is unknown.

J was trimmed by 0 bases and V by 4 bases; bases with no gene match: 9. This CDR3 comprises 16 residues. Germline V gene lookup returns CDR1 LGHDT and CDR2 YNNKEL (reference sequence). Profiled with immunoSEQ multiplex PCR; TCRdb holds only in-frame clones, not every one. This sample yields about 350,000 clones, of which around 90% are seen a single time; 3.9% belongs to the top ten. Findings and caveats of the study: Breadth, reportedly substantial, characterized the spike-specific CD8+ and CD4+ T cell responses after vaccination. Total T cell responses, in the TCR breadth and depth analyses, may have been underestimated. People who got the vaccine had more spike-specific TCR breadth than people who got placebo.

The chain employs TRBV3-1 (or the pseudogene TRBV3-2) and TRBJ2-7; 7 bases are a match to TRBD2. This sample comprised peripheral blood, obtained after recovery from COVID-19. The receptor was derived from a human donor who had recovered from COVID-19. The CDR3 is CASSPWEAGISYEQYF. DNA for the CDR3: TGTGCCAGCAGCCCCTGGGAAGCGGGGATCTCCTACGAGCAGTACTTC.